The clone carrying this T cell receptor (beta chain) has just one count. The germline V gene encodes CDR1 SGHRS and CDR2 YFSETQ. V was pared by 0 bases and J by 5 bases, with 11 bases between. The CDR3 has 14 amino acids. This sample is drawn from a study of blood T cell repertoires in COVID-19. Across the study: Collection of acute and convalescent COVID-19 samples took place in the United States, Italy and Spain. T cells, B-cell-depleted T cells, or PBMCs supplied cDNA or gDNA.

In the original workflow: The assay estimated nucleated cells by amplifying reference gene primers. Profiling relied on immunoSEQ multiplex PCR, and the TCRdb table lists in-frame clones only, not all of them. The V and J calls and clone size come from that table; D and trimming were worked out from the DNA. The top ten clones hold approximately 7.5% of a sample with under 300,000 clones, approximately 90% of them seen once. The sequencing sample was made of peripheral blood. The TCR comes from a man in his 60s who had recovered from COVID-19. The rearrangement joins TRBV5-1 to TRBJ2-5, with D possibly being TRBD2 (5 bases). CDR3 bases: TGCGCCAGCAGCTTGGATCCGCGAGGGGAGACCCAGTACTTC. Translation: CASSLDPRGETQYF.